Listed below are T cell receptor beta chains from one sample, sequenced in a study of blood T cell repertoires in COVID-19. The assay was immunoSEQ multiplex PCR, and TCRdb's table has in-frame clones only and misses some. This sample has approximately 100,000 clones, with 69% found just once. Sequencing was carried out using peripheral blood. The receptors were sampled from an elderly man with acute or convalescent COVID-19. The CDR3 runs from the conserved cysteine through the conserved F or W. D genes are given only for firm matches. Part of the rows lack a size; the others show once, few, many or a class for expanded clones.

-	-	TRBV6-5	TRBJ2-7	TGTGCCAGCAGCTCGGACACGAACTACGAGCAGTACTTC	CASSSDTNYEQYF
TRBD1	-	TRBV5-1	TRBJ2-2	TGCGCCAGCAGCTATTTTGGACAGGGCCTTGGTCACGGGGAGCTGTTTTTT	CASSYFGQGLGHGELFF
-	-	TRBV18	TRBJ2-5	TGTGCCAGCTCACCGAATCGCGGGGAGACCCAGTACTTC	CASSPNRGETQYF
-	-	TRBV2	TRBJ1-2	TGTGCCAGCAGTAGGACTGTAGGGAACTATGGCTACACCTTC	CASSRTVGNYGYTF
TRBD1	-	TRBV30	TRBJ2-1	TGTGCCTGGAGCCGGACAGGGATCGGTGAGCAGTTCTTC	CAWSRTGIGEQFF
-	few	TRBV3-1/TRBV3-2	TRBJ2-3	TGTGCCAGCAGCCAAGATCTGGGCGATACGCAGTATTTT	CASSQDLGDTQYF
TRBD1	-	TRBV4-2	TRBJ2-1	TGTGCCAGCAGCCAAGGGGGACAGGGTAATGAGCAGTTCTTC	CASSQGGQGNEQFF
-	-	TRBV6-2/TRBV6-3	TRBJ1-5	TGTGCCAGCAGTACAGGGTGGGTGCAGCCCCAGCATTTT	CASSTGWVQPQHF
-	few	TRBV7-2	TRBJ1-3	TGTGCCAGCAGCTTAGTAGAGCAGGTATCTGGAAACACCATATATTTT	CASSLVEQVSGNTIYF
-	few	TRBV2	TRBJ1-1	TGTGCCAGCAGTGAAGCCGAACAGAGGAACACTGAAGCTTTCTTT	CASSEAEQRNTEAFF
-	once	TRBV27	TRBJ1-5	TGTGCCAGCAGTTTATTCGGTCAGCCCCAGCATTTT	CASSLFGQPQHF
TRBD1	-	TRBV4-2	TRBJ1-6	TGTGCCAGCAGCGCCCAACCGACAGGGTTCAGGGCACCCCTCCACTTT	CASSAQPTGFRAPLHF
TRBD1	-	TRBV6-2/TRBV6-3	TRBJ2-5	TGTGCCAGCAGTAGACAGGGCGCAGGGGGCCAAGAGACCCAGTACTTC	CASSRQGAGGQETQYF
-	few	TRBV19	TRBJ2-5	TGTGCCAGTAGTGCAGGAGGGCGGCAAGAGACCCAGTACTTC	CASSAGGRQETQYF
-	-	TRBV5-4	TRBJ1-2	TGTGCCAGCAGCGGGAGACAGGCAAACTATGGCTACACCTTC	CASSGRQANYGYTF
TRBD2	-	TRBV15	TRBJ2-1	TGTGCCACCAGCAGAGCGGCTAGCGGGATGCCGTTCTTC	CATSRAASGMPFF
TRBD2	-	TRBV27	TRBJ2-1	TGTGCCAGCAGTTCGACTAGCGATGGCTCCTACAATGAGCAGTTCTTC	CASSSTSDGSYNEQFF
TRBD2	-	TRBV7-3	TRBJ2-2	TGTGCCAGCAGCTCCGGAGCGGGAGTGGGCCCCGGGGAGCTGTTTTTT	CASSSGAGVGPGELFF
-	-	TRBV2	TRBJ1-2	TGTGCCAGCAGCGTTTACAGAGGGTATGGCTACACCTTC	CASSVYRGYGYTF
TRBD1	-	TRBV5-1	TRBJ2-5	TGCGCCAGCAGCTCGGGACAGGGCCAAGAGACCCAGTACTTC	CASSSGQGQETQYF
-	-	TRBV7-9	TRBJ2-3	TGTGCCAGCAAGGGGACAACCCGTAGCACAGATACGCAGTATTTT	CASKGTTRSTDTQYF
-	-	TRBV12-3/TRBV12-4	TRBJ1-6	TGTGCCAGCAGTAGAGGAGGGTCACCCCTCCACTTT	CASSRGGSPLHF
TRBD2	-	TRBV4-3	TRBJ2-1	TGCGCCAGCAGCCAATTAGCGGGAGGGCGTACTGAGCAGTTCTTC	CASSQLAGGRTEQFF
TRBD1	-	TRBV18	TRBJ2-7	TGTGCCAGCTCACAGGGGACAGGGGGCACTTACGAGCAGTACTTC	CASSQGTGGTYEQYF
-	-	TRBV28	TRBJ1-2	TGTGCCAGCGGAGACCCTGGCCTCTATGGCTACACCTTC	CASGDPGLYGYTF
-	-	TRBV7-8	TRBJ2-1	TGTGCCAGCAGCTTAAGGCCGCAGGGGACATACAATGAGCAGTTCTTC	CASSLRPQGTYNEQFF
-	many	TRBV24-1	TRBJ2-2	TGTGCCACCCGCGGCTGGGACACCGGGGAGCTGTTTTTT	CATRGWDTGELFF
-	few	TRBV6-2/TRBV6-3	TRBJ2-1	TGTGCCAGCAGTGCCAGGTCTGAGCAGTTCTTC	CASSARSEQFF
TRBD1	-	TRBV13	TRBJ1-4	TGTGCCAGCAGCTCCGGGACAGGGAGAGAAAAACTGTTTTTT	CASSSGTGREKLFF
TRBD1	-	TRBV6-2/TRBV6-3	TRBJ2-1	TGTGCCAGCAGTGCTTTGGGGACAGGGGTATACAATGAGCAGTTCTTC	CASSALGTGVYNEQFF
TRBD1	-	TRBV6-5	TRBJ2-1	TGTGCCAGCAGTTACTCGTTCACAGGGGTCTACAATGAGCAGTTCTTC	CASSYSFTGVYNEQFF
-	-	TRBV7-9	TRBJ1-4	TGTGCCAGCAGCTTAGTCACAGGGCTGCAGGCTAATGAAAAACTGTTTTTT	CASSLVTGLQANEKLFF
TRBD1	few	TRBV6-1	TRBJ1-5	TGTGCCAGCAGTGACACAGGGGACGATCAGCCCCAGCATTTT	CASSDTGDDQPQHF
TRBD1	-	TRBV19	TRBJ1-6	TGTGCCAGTAGCATCACAGGGGGCGGATCACCCCTCCACTTT	CASSITGGGSPLHF
-	-	TRBV5-5	TRBJ2-3	TGTGCCAGCAGCCCTAATGCCCCAGATACGCAGTATTTT	CASSPNAPDTQYF
-	once	TRBV5-4	TRBJ2-2	TGTGCCAGCAGCCCATCAGGGAAATCCACCGGGGAGCTGTTTTTT	CASSPSGKSTGELFF
-	-	TRBV14	TRBJ1-6	TGTGCCAGCAGCCAGGCCCCCTATTCACCCCTCCACTTT	CASSQAPYSPLHF
TRBD2	-	TRBV29-1	TRBJ2-3	TGCAGCGTGAGAGGACTAGCGGGACCGACAGATACGCAGTATTTT	CSVRGLAGPTDTQYF
TRBD1	-	TRBV6-5	TRBJ2-5	TGTGCCAGCAGTTACGGGGACAGCCGGGCACAAGAGACCCAGTACTTC	CASSYGDSRAQETQYF
-	-	TRBV7-9	TRBJ2-1	TGTGCCAGCAGCATGACTTCTTCAATACGCAATGAGCAGTTCTTC	CASSMTSSIRNEQFF
-	few	TRBV11-2	TRBJ2-1	TGTGCCAGCAGCACTCAGCTTAGCGTTACGAACTACAATGAGCAGTTCTTC	CASSTQLSVTNYNEQFF
TRBD2	-	TRBV5-1	TRBJ2-1	TGCGCCAGCAGCTTGGGGGGGACTAGCGGGAGATCGAATGAGCAGTTCTTC	CASSLGGTSGRSNEQFF
TRBD2	few	TRBV5-4	TRBJ2-6	TGTGCCAGCAGCTCGGTCGGGGGAGGGAGCTCTGGGGCCAACGTCCTGACTTTC	CASSSVGGGSSGANVLTF
-	-	TRBV18	TRBJ1-3	TGTGCCAGCTCACCACCAAGTCAGGGAAGAAACACCATATATTTT	CASSPPSQGRNTIYF
TRBD2	-	TRBV4-1	TRBJ2-5	TGCGCCAGCAGCCTACGGGTAGCGGGAGGGGAGACCCAGTACTTC	CASSLRVAGGETQYF
-	-	TRBV29-1	TRBJ1-1	TGCAGCGTTGAAGGGGTCCAGGGAAACACTGAAGCTTTCTTT	CSVEGVQGNTEAFF
TRBD1	-	TRBV27	TRBJ1-5	TGTGCCAGCAGTTGGGGGACAGGGGGGAATCAGCCCCAGCATTTT	CASSWGTGGNQPQHF
-	-	TRBV5-4	TRBJ2-7	TGTGCCAGCAGCTTGCAGACAGCATACGAGCAGTACTTC	CASSLQTAYEQYF
-	-	TRBV25-1	TRBJ2-3	TGTGCCAGCAGTGTGCCGGGCACAGATACGCAGTATTTT	CASSVPGTDTQYF
-	once	TRBV11-1	TRBJ1-5	TGTGCCAGCAGCCCCGGTCTCAATCAGCCCCAGCATTTT	CASSPGLNQPQHF
-	-	TRBV19	TRBJ1-5	TGTGCCAGTAGTCGGGGGAGGGATCAGCCCCAGCATTTT	CASSRGRDQPQHF